These T cell receptor beta chains were read from a single sample in a study of blood T cell repertoires in COVID-19. Generated by immunoSEQ multiplex PCR, the TCRdb table keeps only in-frame clones and is missing some. The sample carries about 210,000 clones, approximately 80% recorded once. Material for sequencing was PBMCs or T cells enriched from blood (not recorded which). The receptors were sampled from a man aged 25 to 40 with acute COVID-19. CDR3s include the opening cysteine and the closing phenylalanine or tryptophan. Fields, in order: J gene, D gene, V gene, clone size, CDR3 DNA, CDR3 protein. D genes are given only for firm matches. The size entry is marked missing in some rows and otherwise reads once, few, many or a size class.

TRBJ2-5 TRBD2 TRBV13 - TGTGCCAGTAAACTAGCGGGGTTAGAGACCCAGTACTTC CASKLAGLETQYF
TRBJ1-1 - TRBV9 - TGTGCCAGCAGCGTAGTCGCGAAGAACACTGAAGCTTTCTTT CASSVVAKNTEAFF
TRBJ1-3 - TRBV18 - TGTGCCAGCTCACCAACGGTCGTGGACACCATATATTTT CASSPTVVDTIYF
TRBJ1-2 TRBD1 TRBV10-3 once TGTGCCATCAGTGAATCAGACAGGGGATACGGCTACACCTTC CAISESDRGYGYTF
TRBJ2-1 TRBD1 TRBV11-2 - TGTGCCAGCAGCCCAAAAATACAGGGGGCCTATGAGCAGTTCTTC CASSPKIQGAYEQFF
TRBJ1-6 - TRBV7-3 - TGTGCCAGCAGCTTAGCGGACAGTACTGGAACTTCACCCCTCCACTTT CASSLADSTGTSPLHF
TRBJ1-2 - TRBV5-1 - TGCGCCAGCAGCTCGGGACTGCGGGACGTTGAATATGGCTACACCTTC CASSSGLRDVEYGYTF
TRBJ1-2 - TRBV2 few TGTGCCAGCAGGGTTGACAATAACTATGGCTACACCTTC CASRVDNNYGYTF
TRBJ1-6 - TRBV30 - TGTGCCTGCTCCCAGGGGAATTCACCCCTCCACTTT CACSQGNSPLHF
TRBJ2-5 TRBD2 TRBV27 - TGTGCCAGCAGCCCATCTAGCGGGGACGAGACCCAGTACTTC CASSPSSGDETQYF
TRBJ1-6 TRBD1 TRBV7-9 - TGTGCCAGTCAAGGGACAGCCGTTAATTCACCCCTCCACTTT CASQGTAVNSPLHF
TRBJ2-2 TRBD1 TRBV6-1 - TGTGCCAGCAGCCGACAGGGGAACACCGGGGAGCTGTTTTTT CASSRQGNTGELFF
TRBJ2-7 TRBD2 TRBV13 few TGTGCCAGCAGCTCAGGACTAGCGGGGGGATCCGAGCAGTACTTC CASSSGLAGGSEQYF
TRBJ1-4 - TRBV18 - TGTGCCAGCTCACCGAGAACTAATGAAAAACTGTTTTTT CASSPRTNEKLFF
TRBJ2-5 - TRBV6-5 - TGTGCCAGCAGTCAGAGACAGGCCCAAGAGACCCAGTACTTC CASSQRQAQETQYF
TRBJ1-1 TRBD1 TRBV7-9 once TGTGCCAGCAGCCTCGGACAGGGTCGGGACACTGAAGCTTTCTTT CASSLGQGRDTEAFF
TRBJ1-2 - TRBV5-6 - TGTGCCAGCAGCTTGATGAGCTATGGCTACACCTTC CASSLMSYGYTF
TRBJ1-2 - TRBV5-1 - TGCGCCAGCAGCTTGGGGCAGAGCCCCTACTATACGGACACCTTC CASSLGQSPYYTDTF
TRBJ1-5 - TRBV12-3/TRBV12-4 - TGTGCCAGCAGTTTCGCGGGAAATCAGCCCCAGCATTTT CASSFAGNQPQHF
TRBJ2-3 - TRBV25-1 - TGTGCCAGCAGTGACCTAGCTGGCGCAGATACGCAGTATTTT CASSDLAGADTQYF
TRBJ1-1 - TRBV3-1/TRBV3-2 - TGTGCCAGCAGCCAAGCCTGGAACACTGAAGCTTTCTTT CASSQAWNTEAFF
TRBJ1-2 - TRBV5-1 - TGCGCCAGCGCGAAAGAGTCGAAAAACTATGGCTACACCTTC CASAKESKNYGYTF
TRBJ2-5 - TRBV28 once TGTGCCAGCTCAAGGGGGGGCCACGGACAAGAGACCCAGTACTTC CASSRGGHGQETQYF
TRBJ1-1 - TRBV7-9 - TGTGCCAGCAGCTTAGCCAGGGGCACTGAAGCTTTCTTT CASSLARGTEAFF
TRBJ2-7 TRBD1 TRBV9 - TGTGCCAGCAGCGGGGGACAGGGCTACGAGCAGTACTTC CASSGGQGYEQYF
TRBJ1-1 - TRBV5-6 - TGTGCCAGCAGCTTGGGACAAGTAGAAGCTTTCTTT CASSLGQVEAFF
TRBJ1-1 - TRBV27 - TGTGCCAGCAGTTTGGACCAGGGGCGGGCTGAAGCTTTCTTT CASSLDQGRAEAFF
TRBJ1-5 TRBD1 TRBV7-9 - TGTGCCAGCAGCTTAGCGCTCGGACAGGGAAATCAGCCCCAGCATTTT CASSLALGQGNQPQHF
TRBJ1-2 - TRBV6-5 - TGTGCCAGCAGTTACTCGATTTCCGGCTATGGCTACACCTTC CASSYSISGYGYTF
TRBJ1-1 TRBD1 TRBV7-9 - TGTGCCAGCAGCGGACAGGGGGCGAACACTGAAGCTTTCTTT CASSGQGANTEAFF
TRBJ1-5 TRBD1 TRBV12-5 - TGTGCTAGTGGTCCGGAGGACAGGGGGCGAAATCAGCCCCAGCATTTT CASGPEDRGRNQPQHF
TRBJ1-5 - TRBV19 - TGTGCCAGTAGTATTGTAGGGGCTAGCAATCAGCCCCAGCATTTT CASSIVGASNQPQHF
TRBJ1-2 - TRBV7-6 - TGTGCCAGCAGCCCGCGGTTTGGAGGTGCTAACTATGGCTACACCTTC CASSPRFGGANYGYTF
TRBJ1-2 - TRBV30 - TGTGCCTGGAGGTGGTCCCGGGACTATGGCTACACCTTC CAWRWSRDYGYTF
TRBJ1-1 - TRBV9 - TGTGCCAGCAGCGGAGACCCGGGCACTGAAGCTTTCTTT CASSGDPGTEAFF
TRBJ1-2 TRBD1 TRBV19 - TGTGCCAGTAGGGAGGACAGGGCGGCCTATGGCTACACCTTC CASREDRAAYGYTF
TRBJ2-2 TRBD1 TRBV2 - TGTGCCAGCAGATGGACAGGGTTGACCGGGGAGCTGTTTTTT CASRWTGLTGELFF
TRBJ1-2 - TRBV5-1 - TGCGCCAGCAGCTTGGGAGCGATCACCGACCACTATGGCTACACCTTC CASSLGAITDHYGYTF
TRBJ1-1 - TRBV30 - TGTGCCTGGAGTGTCATCCAGAACACTGAAGCTTTCTTT CAWSVIQNTEAFF
TRBJ1-4 - TRBV7-6 once TGTGCCAGCAGCCTTCAGCAGGGGAATGAAAAACTGTTTTTT CASSLQQGNEKLFF
TRBJ2-1 TRBD2 TRBV5-5 - TGTGCCAGCAGCTTGCCAGCGGGGGGGATCGATAAGGAGCAGTTCTTC CASSLPAGGIDKEQFF
TRBJ2-7 TRBD1 TRBV18 - TGTGCCAGCTCACCAACAGGGGACTCCTACGAGCAGTACTTC CASSPTGDSYEQYF
TRBJ1-2 - TRBV7-2 - TGTGCCAGCAGCTTAGACAGGGTGGGCTATGGCTACACCTTC CASSLDRVGYGYTF
TRBJ2-7 - TRBV6-2/TRBV6-3 many TGTGCCAGCAGTGGGAGCTCCTACGAGCAGTACTTC CASSGSSYEQYF
TRBJ1-1 TRBD1 TRBV30 - TGTGCCTGGAGTCCACCGACAGGGGGATACACTGAAGCTTTCTTT CAWSPPTGGYTEAFF
TRBJ2-2 - TRBV10-3 - TGTGCCATCAGCCCTTTCGGGGTCAACACCGGGGAGCTGTTTTTT CAISPFGVNTGELFF
TRBJ2-5 TRBD2 TRBV9 - TGTGCCAGCAGCGGGGGACTAGAGATTAAGGAGACCCAGTACTTC CASSGGLEIKETQYF
TRBJ1-6 - TRBV3-1/TRBV3-2 - TGTGCCAGCAGCCAAGACCCGGGATCGGACTCACCCCTCCACTTT CASSQDPGSDSPLHF
TRBJ2-2 - TRBV19 - TGTGCCAGTACGGACCCGGGAACCCCATCTGGGGAGCTGTTTTTT CASTDPGTPSGELFF
TRBJ1-1 - TRBV6-5 - TGTGCCAGCAGTCAGGACAGTTTCTGGGCTTTCTTT CASSQDSFWAFF
TRBJ2-5 - TRBV9 - TGTGCCAGCAGCGCTCTAGGAGGAGGGGAGACCCAGTACTTC CASSALGGGETQYF
TRBJ2-7 - TRBV4-1 - TGCGCCAGCAGCCAAGGTGTTAGCTGGGAGCAGTACTTC CASSQGVSWEQYF
TRBJ2-2 TRBD1 TRBV5-4 - TGTGCCAGCAGCCCCCGGGACAGGGTGCCCTTGGGGACCGGGGAGCTGTTTTTT CASSPRDRVPLGTGELFF
TRBJ1-5 - TRBV7-6 - TGTGCCAGCAGCTCCCTCCCGGGACTGAACAATCAGCCCCAGCATTTT CASSSLPGLNNQPQHF
TRBJ2-3 TRBD1 TRBV5-1 - TGCGCCAGCACCAGAGGGGACAGGGAGGGGGATACGCAGTATTTT CASTRGDREGDTQYF
TRBJ1-3 - TRBV7-9 many TGTGCCAGCAGCTTAGAAGCTCGGGACAAGACTTACTCTGGAAACACCATATATTTT CASSLEARDKTYSGNTIYF
TRBJ1-1 - TRBV5-1 - TGCGCCAGCAGGTCAGGACAAAACACTGAAGCTTTCTTT CASRSGQNTEAFF
TRBJ1-1 TRBD1 TRBV5-1 - TGCGCCAGCAGCGCAACCGGGACAGGGAACACTGAAGCTTTCTTT CASSATGTGNTEAFF